This entry lists 22 T cell receptor beta chains sequenced from one sample in a study of T cells after posttransplantation cyclophosphamide. Profiling relied on immunoSEQ multiplex PCR, and the TCRdb table lists in-frame clones only, not all of them. Counted here are about 16,000 clones, 94% occurring once; the ten biggest clones make up around 0.3%. Cells defined as naive were viable CD3+CD4+ or CD3+CD8+ and CCR7+CD45RA+CD45RO-CD95-CD27+CD28+. Material: naive CD4+ T cells sorted from blood. These receptors all stem from a woman aged 45 to 65 in good health and a related stem cell transplant donor.

The V gene is TRBV9, the J gene TRBJ2-5; TRBD2 aligns across 7 bases. Trimming took 0 bases from V and 1 from J; bases not matched to a gene: 9. Germline CDR1 and CDR2: SGDLS and YYNGEE. The CDR3 covers 17 residues. The CDR3 DNA reads as TGTGCCAGCAGCGTAGAACCCAGCGGGGCCGTCCAAGAGACCCAGTACTTC. It specifies CASSVEPSGAVQETQYF. The variable domain in full, with the rest retrieved from reference TRBV9 and TRBJ2-5, is DSGVTQTPKHLITATGQRVTLRCSPRSGDLSVYWYQQSLDQGLQFLIQYYNGEERAKGNILERFSAQQFPDLHSELNLSSLELGDSALYFCASSVEPSGAVQETQYFGPGTRLLVL.

The chain combines TRBV28 with TRBJ2-1; D unresolved. This CDR3 is 14 amino acids long. V shed 5 bases and J shed 1 base, with 9 bases lying between them. Germline CDR1 MDHEN, CDR2 SYDVKM. The CDR3 nucleotides are TGTGCCAGCAGTACCAGGTTATCCTACAATGAGCAGTTCTTC. Translated, it gives CASSTRLSYNEQFF.

The CDR3 is CASSATGTGGVMNTEAFF. In nucleotides, the CDR3 is TGTGCCAGCAGCGCCACTGGGACAGGGGGCGTTATGAACACTGAAGCTTTCTTT. V is TRBV9 and J is TRBJ1-1; 12 bases align to TRBD1. Unmatched junction bases numbered 9, after V lost 3 bases and J lost 0 bases. CDR1 is SGDLS, CDR2 YYNGEE, per germline. The CDR3 consists of 18 residues.

The sample holds one count of this clone. The chain couples TRBV5-4 to TRBJ2-1; tentatively, D is TRBD1 (6 bases). From germline, CDR1 is SGHNT and CDR2 YYREEE (reference sequence). The germline V and J ends were trimmed by 1 base and 6 bases, with 17 bases remaining between them. The CDR3 has 16 amino acids. CDR3 nucleotides: TGTGCCAGCAGCTTGCCCGGACAGTTAAATGTCAATGAGCAGTTCTTC. Its translation is CASSLPGQLNVNEQFF.

This clone was picked up one time. V usage is TRBV12-2 and J usage is TRBJ2-2; TRBD1 is taken as the D call from the table, unchecked against the DNA. TRBV12-2 has pseudogene status. The CDR3 is 11 amino acids. Here the CDR3 DNA reads TGTGCAAGTGGGGCGTGCCGGGAGCTGTTTTTT. The encoded protein is CASGACRELFF.

The rearrangement joins TRBV7-9 to TRBJ2-7; 7 nucleotides agree with TRBD1. This CDR3 comprises 13 residues. Germline V CDR1 and CDR2: SEHNR, FQNEAQ (reference sequence). The J segment lost 3 bases and the V segment lost 6 bases, leaving 5 bases of the junction unmatched. CDR3 DNA: TGTGCCAGCAGAGGACAGGCAAACTACGAGCAGTACTTC. This sequence encodes CASRGQANYEQYF.

As for this clone: The junction differs from germline at one of its ends, possibly a read error. This rearrangement joins TRBV7-9 to TRBJ2-7, with D tentatively TRBD1 (5 bases). The CDR3 contains 16 residues. CDR1 and CDR2 from the germline V gene are SEHNR and FQNEAQ (reference sequence). CDR3 region: CASSQGYLGANYEQHF. For the CDR3, the DNA is TGTGCCAGCAGCCAGGGCTACCTTGGTGCAAACTACGAGCAGCACTTC.

This clone occurred once. The chain couples TRBV28 to TRBJ1-4; D not certain. Trimming took 4 bases from V and 8 from J, leaving 20 bases between them. There are 16 residues in the CDR3. Germline loops: CDR1 MDHEN, CDR2 SYDVKM. CDR3 loop: CASSSLKRAQGEKLFF. CDR3 nucleotides: TGTGCCAGCAGTTCATTGAAGCGGGCCCAAGGGGAAAAACTGTTTTTT.

The chain links TRBV11-3 to TRBJ2-1; D ambiguous. The V gene's germline CDR1 is SGHNT and CDR2 YENEEA. Deletions cut 3 bases from V and 6 bases from J, with 9 bases between. The CDR3 sequence is 13 residues long. The CDR3 DNA reads as TGTGCCAGCAGCTTTTTTGCAGGCAATGAGCAGTTCTTC. Translating it yields CASSFFAGNEQFF.

The chain combines TRBV6-4 with TRBJ1-2; D is perhaps TRBD1 (6 bases). V was trimmed by 0 bases and J by 8 bases, leaving 10 bases between them. The CDR3 loop spans 13 amino acids. The germline CDR1 and CDR2 sequences are MRHNA and SNTAGT. Here the CDR3 DNA reads TGTGCCAGCAGTGACTCAGGGGGTTGGGGCTACACCTTC. Its translation is CASSDSGGWGYTF.

The chain links TRBV11-2 to TRBJ2-4; TRBD1 agrees at 9 bases. The CDR3 runs to 19 residues. The V gene end was trimmed by 1 base and the J gene end by 5 bases; junction bases not matched to a gene: 15. The germline V gene has CDR1 SGHAT and CDR2 FQNNGV. As DNA, the CDR3 is TGTGCCAGCAGCTTAGTATGGACAGGGGTTCTAGCCAGAGAAAACATTCAGTACTTC. Amino acids: CASSLVWTGVLARENIQYF.

This clone was picked up one time. J is TRBJ1-2 and V is TRBV2; 8 positions agree with TRBD1. V was clipped by 3 bases and J by 4 bases; unmatched bases: 4. Germline CDR1 is SNHLY and CDR2 is FYNNEI. This CDR3 is built from 14 residues. CDR3 nucleotide sequence: TGTGCCAGCAGTGACAGGGGGCGGATCTATGGCTACACCTTC. As protein: CASSDRGRIYGYTF.

This chain connects TRBV6-1 to TRBJ2-3, with 7 nucleotides matching TRBD2. V lost 6 bases and J lost 0; bases outside the gene matches: 0. This CDR3 is 13 amino acids long. Germline CDR1 and CDR2: MNHNS and SASEGT. The CDR3, as DNA: TGTGCCAGCAGGCGGGGGAGCACAGATACGCAGTATTTT. Protein product: CASRRGSTDTQYF.

The CDR3 is CASSYSGIFTDTQYF. The CDR3 DNA reads TGCGCCAGCAGCTACTCCGGGATCTTCACAGATACGCAGTATTTT. This chain uses TRBV5-1 with TRBJ2-3; TRBD2 is a possible D gene (5 bases). The ends were cut back, 3 bases at V and 2 bases at J, with 13 bases in the middle. From germline, CDR1 is SGHRS and CDR2 YFSETQ. This CDR3 spans 15 amino acids.

V and J are TRBV5-1 and TRBJ1-5; the D is unclear. The CDR3 contains 15 residues. Deletions cut 2 bases from V and 2 bases from J, with 11 bases between. The germline V gene encodes CDR1 SGHRS and CDR2 YFSETQ. DNA for the CDR3: TGCGCCAGCAGCTTATTGGGCCTTGGCAATCAGCCCCAGCATTTT. Translation gives CASSLLGLGNQPQHF. The variable domain in full, completed from reference TRBV5-1 and TRBJ1-5, reads KAGVTQTPRYLIKTRGQQVTLSCSPISGHRSVSWYQQTPGQGLQFLFEYFSETQRNKGNFPGRFSGRQFSNSRSEMNVSTLELGDSALYLCASSLLGLGNQPQHFGDGTRLSIL.

This chain connects TRBV19 to TRBJ1-1; no definite D call. V was pared by 7 bases and J by 5 bases, with 17 bases between. The CDR3 spans 14 residues. Germline CDR1 is LNHDA and CDR2 is SQIVND (reference sequence). This CDR3 is CASKIANRGTEAFF. CDR3 sequence (DNA): TGTGCCAGTAAGATAGCCAACCGAGGGACTGAAGCTTTCTTT. The full variable domain, its missing parts supplied by reference TRBV19 and TRBJ1-1, is DGGITQSPKYLFRKEGQNVTLSCEQNLNHDAMYWYRQDPGQGLRLIYYSQIVNDFQKGDIAEGYSVSREKKESFPLTVTSAQKNPTAFYLCASKIANRGTEAFFGQGTRLTVV.

The chain recombines TRBV7-2 with TRBJ2-3; D uncertain. This CDR3 is built from 13 residues. Germline V CDR1 and CDR2: SGHTA, FQGNSA. V lost 1 base to trimming and J lost 4 bases, with 6 bases between them. The CDR3 nucleotides are TGTGCCAGCAGCTTAGGTTGGCCAGATACGCAGTATTTT. Its protein product is CASSLGWPDTQYF.

This clone appeared once. V and J are TRBV5-1 and TRBJ2-7; possible D gene TRBD1, 6 bases. V was trimmed by 4 bases and J by 2 bases, leaving 22 bases between them. CDR3 length: 17 amino acids. Germline CDR1 and CDR2: SGHRS and YFSETQ. CDR3 nucleotide sequence: TGCGCCAGCAGCCCCGAACCATTGGGGGCCCTTCCCTACGAGCAGTACTTC. It translates to CASSPEPLGALPYEQYF.

The chain carries TRBV7-2 and TRBJ2-1; TRBD2 might be the D (5 bases). The V gene's germline CDR1 is SGHTA and CDR2 FQGNSA. This CDR3 comprises 13 residues. The V end lost 5 bases, the J end lost 4 bases, and 9 bases lay between the germline ends. This chain's CDR3 is CASSPQRYNEQFF. CDR3 sequence (DNA): TGTGCCAGCAGCCCCCAGCGGTACAATGAGCAGTTCTTC.

The sample holds a few counts of this clone. V gene TRBV23-1 combines with J gene TRBJ2-3, with D perhaps matching TRBD1 (5 bases). TRBV23-1 is annotated as an ORF whose role is uncertain. The germline V and J ends were trimmed by 0 bases and 6 bases, with 10 bases remaining between them. The CDR3 runs 14 residues. The CDR3 is CASSQSAGPDTQYF. In nucleotides, the CDR3 is TGCGCCAGCAGTCAATCAGCAGGGCCGGATACGCAGTATTTT.

The chain is built from TRBV6-5 and TRBJ1-2; maybe TRBD1 (5 bases). Trimming took off 7 bases at V and 8 bases at J, with 17 bases between the two ends. The CDR3 sequence is 13 residues long. CDR1 and CDR2 from the germline V gene are MNHEY and SVGAGI. CDR3 sequence: CASTLSGVSGYTF. The CDR3 bases are TGTGCCAGCACTCTCTCGGGGGTTTCGGGCTACACCTTC.

CDR3 region: CASSADRGRLGEQYF. The CDR3 DNA sequence: TGTGCCAGCAGCGCCGACAGGGGGCGATTAGGCGAGCAGTACTTC. This rearrangement joins TRBV7-2 to TRBJ2-7; 10 bases agree with TRBD1. The CDR3 sequence is 15 residues long. Unmatched junction bases numbered 10, after V lost 5 bases and J lost 6 bases. Germline assignment: CDR1 SGHTA and CDR2 FQGNSA.